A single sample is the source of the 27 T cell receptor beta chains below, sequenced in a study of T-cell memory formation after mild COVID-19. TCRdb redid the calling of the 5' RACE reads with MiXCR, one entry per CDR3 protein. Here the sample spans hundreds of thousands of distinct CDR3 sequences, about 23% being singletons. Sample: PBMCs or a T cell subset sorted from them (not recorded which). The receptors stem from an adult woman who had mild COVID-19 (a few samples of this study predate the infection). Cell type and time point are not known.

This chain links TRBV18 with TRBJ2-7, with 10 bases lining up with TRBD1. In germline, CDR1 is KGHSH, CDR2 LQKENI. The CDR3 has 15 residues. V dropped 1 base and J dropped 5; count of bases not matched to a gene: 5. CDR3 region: CASSPLDRGRDEQYF. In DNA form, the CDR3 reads TGTGCCAGCTCACCACTCGACAGGGGGCGCGACGAGCAGTACTTC.

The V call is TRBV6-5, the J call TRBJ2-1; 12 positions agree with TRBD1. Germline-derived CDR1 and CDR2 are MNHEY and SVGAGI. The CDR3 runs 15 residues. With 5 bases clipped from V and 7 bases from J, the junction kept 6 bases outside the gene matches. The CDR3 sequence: CASSRDRGRGNEQFF. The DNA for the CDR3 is TGTGCCAGCAGTCGGGACAGGGGGCGAGGTAATGAGCAGTTCTTC.

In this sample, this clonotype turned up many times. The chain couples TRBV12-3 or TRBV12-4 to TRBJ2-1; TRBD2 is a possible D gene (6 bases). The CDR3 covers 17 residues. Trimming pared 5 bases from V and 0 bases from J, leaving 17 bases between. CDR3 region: CASSPPGADYSYNEQFF. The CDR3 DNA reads TGTGCCAGCAGTCCTCCGGGAGCTGATTACTCCTACAATGAGCAGTTCTTC.

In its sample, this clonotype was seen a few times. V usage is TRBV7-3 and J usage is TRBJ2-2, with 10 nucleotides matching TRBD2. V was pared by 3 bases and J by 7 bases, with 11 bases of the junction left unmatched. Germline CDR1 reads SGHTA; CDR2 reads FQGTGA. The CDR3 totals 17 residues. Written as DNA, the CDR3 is TGTGCCAGCAGCTTTCAACCCCTAGCGGGAGCGAACGGGGAGCTGTTTTTT. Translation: CASSFQPLAGANGELFF.

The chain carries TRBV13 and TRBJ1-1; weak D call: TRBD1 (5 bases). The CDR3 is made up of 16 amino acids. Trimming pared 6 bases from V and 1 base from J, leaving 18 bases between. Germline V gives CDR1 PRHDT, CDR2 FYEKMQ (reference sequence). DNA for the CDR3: TGTGCCAGCAGGGATGACCACCTTAGGGGGAACACTGAAGCTTTCTTT. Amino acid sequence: CASRDDHLRGNTEAFF. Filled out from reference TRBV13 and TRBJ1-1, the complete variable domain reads AAGVIQSPRHLIKEKRETATLKCYPIPRHDTVYWYQQGPGQDPQFLISFYEKMQSDKGSIPDRFSAQQFSDYHSELNMSSLELGDSALYFCASRDDHLRGNTEAFFGQGTRLTVV.

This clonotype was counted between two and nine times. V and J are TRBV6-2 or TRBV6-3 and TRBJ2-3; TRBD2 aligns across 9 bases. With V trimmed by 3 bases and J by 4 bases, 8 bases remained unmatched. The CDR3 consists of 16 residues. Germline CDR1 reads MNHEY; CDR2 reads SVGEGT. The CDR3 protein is CASSYRAGGTADTQYF. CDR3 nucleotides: TGTGCCAGCAGTTATCGGGCGGGAGGGACTGCAGATACGCAGTATTTT.

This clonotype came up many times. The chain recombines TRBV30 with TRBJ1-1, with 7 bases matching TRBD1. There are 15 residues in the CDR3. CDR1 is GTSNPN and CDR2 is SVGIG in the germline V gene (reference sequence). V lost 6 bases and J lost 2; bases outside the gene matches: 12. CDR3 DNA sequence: TGTGCCTGCCGCCCCCAGGAAGGGGGCAACACTGAAGCTTTCTTT. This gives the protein CACRPQEGGNTEAFF.

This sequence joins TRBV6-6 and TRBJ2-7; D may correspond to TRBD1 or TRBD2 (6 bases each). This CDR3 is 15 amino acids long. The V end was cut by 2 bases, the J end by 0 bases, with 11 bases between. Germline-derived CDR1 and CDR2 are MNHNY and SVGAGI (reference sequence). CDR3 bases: TGTGCCAGCAGTTACGGAGGGGGGACCTCCTACGAGCAGTACTTC. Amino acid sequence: CASSYGGGTSYEQYF.

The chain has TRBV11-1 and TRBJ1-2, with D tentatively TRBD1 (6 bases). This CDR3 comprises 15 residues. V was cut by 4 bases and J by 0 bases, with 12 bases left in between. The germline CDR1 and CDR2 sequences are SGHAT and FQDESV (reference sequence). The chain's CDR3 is CASSSGQSANYGYTF. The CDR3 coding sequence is TGTGCCAGCAGCTCCGGACAGTCTGCTAACTATGGCTACACCTTC.

In DNA, the CDR3 is TGTGCCAGCAGTTTAGCGCCGAGCTTCGGGCGGGAAAAACTGTTTTTT. Residues: CASSLAPSFGREKLFF. The rearrangement links TRBV12-3 or TRBV12-4 to TRBJ1-4, with no clear D. Trimming pared 0 bases from V and 8 bases from J, leaving 16 bases between. CDR3 size: 16 residues.

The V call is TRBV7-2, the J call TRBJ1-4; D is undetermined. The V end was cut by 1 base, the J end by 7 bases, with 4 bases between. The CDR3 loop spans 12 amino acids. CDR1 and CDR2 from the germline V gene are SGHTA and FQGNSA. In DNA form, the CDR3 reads TGTGCCAGCAGCTTAGGTGGTGAAAAACTGTTTTTT. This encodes CASSLGGEKLFF. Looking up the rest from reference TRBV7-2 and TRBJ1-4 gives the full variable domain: GAGVSQSPSNKVTEKGKDVELRCDPISGHTALYWYRQSLGQGLEFLIYFQGNSAPDKSGLPSDRFSAERTGGSVSTLTIQRTQQEDSAVYLCASSLGGEKLFFGSGTQLSVL.

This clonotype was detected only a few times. CDR3 nucleotide sequence: TGTGCCAGCAGTTGGGGAGCGGGCTATGGCTACACCTTC. This sequence encodes CASSWGAGYGYTF. The V gene is TRBV6-5, the J gene TRBJ1-2; D gene uncertain. The CDR3 extends over 13 amino acids. Germline lookup yields CDR1 MNHEY and CDR2 SVGAGI. Trimming left V 4 bases short and J 4 bases short, with 10 bases between.

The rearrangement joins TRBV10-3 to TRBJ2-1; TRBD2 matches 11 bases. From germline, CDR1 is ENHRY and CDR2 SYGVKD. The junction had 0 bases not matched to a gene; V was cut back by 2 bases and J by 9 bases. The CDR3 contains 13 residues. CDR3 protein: CAISETSGSEQFF. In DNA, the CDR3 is TGTGCCATCAGTGAGACTAGCGGGAGTGAGCAGTTCTTC.

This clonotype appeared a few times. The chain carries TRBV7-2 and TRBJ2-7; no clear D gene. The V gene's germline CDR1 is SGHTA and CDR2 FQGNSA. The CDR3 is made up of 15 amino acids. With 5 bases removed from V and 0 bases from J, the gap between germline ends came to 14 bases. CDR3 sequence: CASSLRGSSSYEQYF. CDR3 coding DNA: TGTGCCAGCAGCCTCAGAGGCAGTAGCTCCTACGAGCAGTACTTC.

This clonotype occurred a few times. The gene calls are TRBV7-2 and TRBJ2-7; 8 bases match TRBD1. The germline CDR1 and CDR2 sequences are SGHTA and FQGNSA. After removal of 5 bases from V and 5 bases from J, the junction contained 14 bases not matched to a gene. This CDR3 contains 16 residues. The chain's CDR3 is CASSPLPGGAGHEQYF. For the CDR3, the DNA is TGTGCCAGCAGCCCACTCCCAGGGGGCGCAGGGCACGAGCAGTACTTC.

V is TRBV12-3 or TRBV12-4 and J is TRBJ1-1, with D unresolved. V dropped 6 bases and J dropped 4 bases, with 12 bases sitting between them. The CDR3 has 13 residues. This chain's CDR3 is CASSRAGGTEAFF. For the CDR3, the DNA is TGTGCCAGCAGCCGAGCGGGTGGCACTGAAGCTTTCTTT.

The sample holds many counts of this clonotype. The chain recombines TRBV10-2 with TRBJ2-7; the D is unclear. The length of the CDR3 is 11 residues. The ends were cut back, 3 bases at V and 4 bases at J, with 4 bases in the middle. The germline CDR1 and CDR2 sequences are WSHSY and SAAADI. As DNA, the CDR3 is TGCGCCAGCAGTGACGGATACGAGCAGTACTTC. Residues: CASSDGYEQYF.

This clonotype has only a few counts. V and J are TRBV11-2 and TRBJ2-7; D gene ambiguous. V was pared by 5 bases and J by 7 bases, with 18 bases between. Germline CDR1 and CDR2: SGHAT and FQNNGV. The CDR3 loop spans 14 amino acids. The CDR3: CASSPQTVRREQYF. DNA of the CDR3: TGTGCCAGCAGCCCGCAGACGGTTAGGAGAGAGCAGTACTTC.

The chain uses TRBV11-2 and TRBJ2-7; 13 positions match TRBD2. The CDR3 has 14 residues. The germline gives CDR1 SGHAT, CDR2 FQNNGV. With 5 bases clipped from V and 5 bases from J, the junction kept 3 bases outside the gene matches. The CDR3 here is CASSHGLAGDEQYF. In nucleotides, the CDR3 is TGTGCCAGCAGCCACGGACTAGCGGGAGACGAGCAGTACTTC.

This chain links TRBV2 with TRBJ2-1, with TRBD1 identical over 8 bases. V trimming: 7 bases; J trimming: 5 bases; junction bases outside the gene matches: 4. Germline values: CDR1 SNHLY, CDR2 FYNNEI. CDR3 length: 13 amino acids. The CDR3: CASTGQGNNEQFF. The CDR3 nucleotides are TGTGCCAGCACTGGACAGGGTAACAATGAGCAGTTCTTC.

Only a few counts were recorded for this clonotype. The CDR3 DNA reads as TGCAGTGCAGGGACAGGGGGCGAGCAGTACTTC. As protein: CSAGTGGEQYF. The chain uses TRBV20-1 and TRBJ2-7, with 11 bases identical to TRBD1. The CDR3 has 11 residues. Germline trimming cut 6 bases from V and 6 bases from J; bases unmatched to any gene: 1. CDR1 is DFQATT, CDR2 SNEGSKA, per germline (reference sequence).

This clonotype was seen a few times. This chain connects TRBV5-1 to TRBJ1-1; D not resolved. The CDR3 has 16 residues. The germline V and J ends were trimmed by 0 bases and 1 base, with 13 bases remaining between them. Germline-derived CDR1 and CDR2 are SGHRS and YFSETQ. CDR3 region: CASSLVATTSNTEAFF. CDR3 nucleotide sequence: TGCGCCAGCAGCTTGGTGGCAACAACATCGAACACTGAAGCTTTCTTT. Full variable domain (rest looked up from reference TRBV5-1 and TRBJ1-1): KAGVTQTPRYLIKTRGQQVTLSCSPISGHRSVSWYQQTPGQGLQFLFEYFSETQRNKGNFPGRFSGRQFSNSRSEMNVSTLELGDSALYLCASSLVATTSNTEAFFGQGTRLTVV.

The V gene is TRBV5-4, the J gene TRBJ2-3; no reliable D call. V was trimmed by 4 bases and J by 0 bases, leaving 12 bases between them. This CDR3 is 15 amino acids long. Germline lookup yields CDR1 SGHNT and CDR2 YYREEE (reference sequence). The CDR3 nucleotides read TGTGCCAGCAGCCCGGACCAATCTAGCACAGATACGCAGTATTTT. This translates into CASSPDQSSTDTQYF.

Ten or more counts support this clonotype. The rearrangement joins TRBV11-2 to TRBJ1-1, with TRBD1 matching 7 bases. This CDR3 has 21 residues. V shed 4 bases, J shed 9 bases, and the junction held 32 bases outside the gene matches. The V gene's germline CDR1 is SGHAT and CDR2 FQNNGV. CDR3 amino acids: CASSSHKQGFKTGGPPGKAFF. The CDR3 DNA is TGTGCCAGCAGCTCCCACAAACAGGGGTTCAAAACTGGGGGCCCACCTGGGAAAGCTTTCTTT.

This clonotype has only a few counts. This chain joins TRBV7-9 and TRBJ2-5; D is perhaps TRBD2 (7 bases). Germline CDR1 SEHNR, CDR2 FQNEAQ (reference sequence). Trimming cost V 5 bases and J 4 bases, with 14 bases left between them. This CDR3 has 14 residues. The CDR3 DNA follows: TGTGCCAGCAGCCCGCGGGGGCGATCAGAGACCCAGTACTTC. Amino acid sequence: CASSPRGRSETQYF.

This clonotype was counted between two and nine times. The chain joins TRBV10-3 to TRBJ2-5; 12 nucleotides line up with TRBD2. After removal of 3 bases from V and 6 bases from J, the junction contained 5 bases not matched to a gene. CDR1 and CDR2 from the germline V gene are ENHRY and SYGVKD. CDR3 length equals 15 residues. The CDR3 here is CAISDRTSGVKTQYF. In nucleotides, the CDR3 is TGTGCCATCAGTGATCGGACTAGCGGGGTTAAGACCCAGTACTTC.

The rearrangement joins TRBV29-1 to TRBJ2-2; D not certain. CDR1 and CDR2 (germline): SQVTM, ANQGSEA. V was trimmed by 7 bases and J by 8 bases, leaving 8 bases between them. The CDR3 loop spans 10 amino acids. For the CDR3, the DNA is TGCAGCGCCAGACTGGGGGAGCTGTTTTTT. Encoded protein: CSARLGELFF.